This T cell receptor (beta chain) was sequenced in a study of identical twins. Findings and caveats of the study: Memory repertoires showed no such pattern, whereas abundant cord blood beta clonotypes carried fewer insertions. Excess sharing by twins proved weaker in beta out-of-frame sequences.

A universal primer site arose from template switching, and cDNA bore unique molecular identifiers. One entry per CDR3 protein results from TCRdb running MiXCR on the 5' RACE reads. The repertoire includes 690,000 or so distinct CDR3 sequences, 8% to 9% of them detected once, and roughly 0.97% sits in the top ten. The CDR3 totals 21 residues. V trimming: 4 bases; J trimming: 1 base; junction bases outside the gene matches: 20. The V gene's germline CDR1 is DFQATT and CDR2 SNEGSKA (reference sequence). Of note for this clonotype: Antigen unknown.

These same data were also listed under a study on yellow fever vaccine responses in identical twins.

The V and J genes are TRBV20-1 and TRBJ2-3; 13 nucleotides agree with TRBD2. The sequencing sample was made of PBMCs. This receptor was obtained from a woman aged 18-29 years in good health. This chain's CDR3 is CSATADWTSGGHSPGTDTQYF. DNA for the CDR3: TGCAGTGCTACCGCCGACTGGACTAGCGGGGGCCATTCCCCGGGCACAGATACGCAGTATTTT.